The rows below give T cell receptor beta chains drawn from one sample of a study of OX40 agonist ivuxolimab in advanced cancers. Libraries were prepared by immunoSEQ multiplex PCR; TCRdb keeps only in-frame clonotypes and omits some of them. This sample yields about 69,000 clones, of which 80% to 90% are seen a single time; 5.5% to 8% belongs to the top ten. Specimen: CD4+ or CD8+ T cells sorted from blood, collected in a trial of the OX40 agonist ivuxolimab. All receptors derive from an adult with an advanced solid tumor such as melanoma, head and neck, liver or kidney cancer. The CDR3 runs from the conserved cysteine through the conserved F or W. A D gene is named only where the DNA matches it firmly. Expanded clones are given a class, and other clones once, few, many or no size at all.

CDR3nt: TGTGCCAGCAGCTTAGAATCACTAGGCTACTACGAGCAGTACTTC; CDR3aa: CASSLESLGYYEQYF; abundance: .; d_gene: .; v_gene: TRBV7-9; j_gene: TRBJ2-7
CDR3nt: TGCGCCAGCTCGGATGAGGGGGCGACTTACACCACTGAAGCTTTCTTT; CDR3aa: CASSDEGATYTTEAFF; abundance: few; d_gene: TRBD1; v_gene: TRBV5-1; j_gene: TRBJ1-1
CDR3nt: TGCGCCAGCAGCGACGGCGGAGAGCAGTACTTC; CDR3aa: CASSDGGEQYF; abundance: .; d_gene: .; v_gene: TRBV4-1; j_gene: TRBJ2-7
CDR3nt: TGCGCCAGCAGCCAAGCAGGGGGCAGAGCACCCCTCCACTTT; CDR3aa: CASSQAGGRAPLHF; abundance: .; d_gene: TRBD1; v_gene: TRBV4-1; j_gene: TRBJ1-6
CDR3nt: TGTGCCAGTAGGGCTGAGGCAGTTAGCAATCAGCCCCAGCATTTT; CDR3aa: CASRAEAVSNQPQHF; abundance: .; d_gene: .; v_gene: TRBV19; j_gene: TRBJ1-5
CDR3nt: TGTGCCAGCAGCCCAGTCGGGGTTCTCGAGCAGTACTTC; CDR3aa: CASSPVGVLEQYF; abundance: .; d_gene: .; v_gene: TRBV7-8; j_gene: TRBJ2-7
CDR3nt: TGTGCCAGCAGCGTAGAAGGGGGCGCGGACACTGAAGCTTTCTTT; CDR3aa: CASSVEGGADTEAFF; abundance: .; d_gene: TRBD1; v_gene: TRBV9; j_gene: TRBJ1-1
CDR3nt: TGTGCCAGCAGCTTGGAGGCTCAAGAGACCCAGTACTTC; CDR3aa: CASSLEAQETQYF; abundance: .; d_gene: .; v_gene: TRBV5-4; j_gene: TRBJ2-5
CDR3nt: TGCGCCAGCAGCCAAGACGACCTGGGGGTACCAAATGAAAAACTGTTTTTT; CDR3aa: CASSQDDLGVPNEKLFF; abundance: .; d_gene: .; v_gene: TRBV4-1; j_gene: TRBJ1-4
CDR3nt: TGTGCCAGCAGTTACGCGGACACTGAAGCTTTCTTT; CDR3aa: CASSYADTEAFF; abundance: .; d_gene: .; v_gene: TRBV6-5; j_gene: TRBJ1-1
CDR3nt: TGTGCCAGCAGTACTCCATGGGTACGTGGCTACACCTTC; CDR3aa: CASSTPWVRGYTF; abundance: .; d_gene: .; v_gene: TRBV27; j_gene: TRBJ1-2